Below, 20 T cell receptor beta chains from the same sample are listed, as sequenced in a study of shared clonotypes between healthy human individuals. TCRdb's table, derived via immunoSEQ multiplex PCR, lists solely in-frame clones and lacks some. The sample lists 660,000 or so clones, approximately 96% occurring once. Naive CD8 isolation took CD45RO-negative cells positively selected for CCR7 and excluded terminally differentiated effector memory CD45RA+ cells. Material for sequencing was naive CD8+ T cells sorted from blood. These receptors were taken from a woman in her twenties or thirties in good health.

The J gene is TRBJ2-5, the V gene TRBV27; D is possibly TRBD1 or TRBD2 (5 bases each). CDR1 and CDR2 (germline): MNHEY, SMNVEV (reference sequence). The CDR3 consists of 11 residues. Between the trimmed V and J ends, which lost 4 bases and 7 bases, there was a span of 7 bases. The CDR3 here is CASSYGGTQYF. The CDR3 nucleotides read TGTGCCAGCAGTTATGGGGGGACCCAGTACTTC.

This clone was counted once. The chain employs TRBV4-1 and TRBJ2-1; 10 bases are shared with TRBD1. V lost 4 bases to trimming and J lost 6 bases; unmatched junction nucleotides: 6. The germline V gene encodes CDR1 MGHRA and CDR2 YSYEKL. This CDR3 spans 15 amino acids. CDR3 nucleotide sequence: TGCGCCAGCAGCCTCGACAGGGGGCCCCTCAATGAGCAGTTCTTC. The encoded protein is CASSLDRGPLNEQFF.

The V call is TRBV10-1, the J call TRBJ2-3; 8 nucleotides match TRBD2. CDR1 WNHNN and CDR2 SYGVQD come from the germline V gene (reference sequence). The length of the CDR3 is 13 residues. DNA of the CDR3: TGCGTCCTCGAACTAGCGGGCACAGATACGCAGTATTTT. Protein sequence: CVLELAGTDTQYF.

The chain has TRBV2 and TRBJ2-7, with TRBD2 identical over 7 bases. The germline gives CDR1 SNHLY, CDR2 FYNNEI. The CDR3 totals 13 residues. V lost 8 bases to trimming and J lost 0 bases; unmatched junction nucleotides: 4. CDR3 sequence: CASQAGLSYEQYF. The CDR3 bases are TGTGCCAGCCAAGCGGGGCTCTCCTACGAGCAGTACTTC.

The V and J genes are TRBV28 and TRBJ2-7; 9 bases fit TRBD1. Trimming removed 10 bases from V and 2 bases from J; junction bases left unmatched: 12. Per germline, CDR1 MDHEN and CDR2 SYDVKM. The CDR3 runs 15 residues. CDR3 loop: CATELSGTGTYEQYF. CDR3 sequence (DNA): TGTGCCACCGAACTGTCCGGGACAGGGACCTACGAGCAGTACTTC. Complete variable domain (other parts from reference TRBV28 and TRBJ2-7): DVKVTQSSRYLVKRTGEKVFLECVQDMDHENMFWYRQDPGLGLRLIYFSYDVKMKEKGDIPEGYSVSREKKERFSLILESASTNQTSMYLCATELSGTGTYEQYFGPGTRLTVT.

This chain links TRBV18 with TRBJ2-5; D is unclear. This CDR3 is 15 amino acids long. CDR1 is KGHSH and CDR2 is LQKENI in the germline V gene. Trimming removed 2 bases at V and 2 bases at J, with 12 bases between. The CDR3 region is CASSPSSQKQETQYF. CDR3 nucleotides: TGTGCCAGCTCACCAAGTTCACAGAAACAAGAGACCCAGTACTTC. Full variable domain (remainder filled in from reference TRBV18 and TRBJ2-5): NAGVMQNPRHLVRRRGQEARLRCSPMKGHSHVYWYRQLPEEGLKFMVYLQKENIIDESGMPKERFSAEFPKEGPSILRIQQVVRGDSAAYFCASSPSSQKQETQYFGPGTRLLVL.

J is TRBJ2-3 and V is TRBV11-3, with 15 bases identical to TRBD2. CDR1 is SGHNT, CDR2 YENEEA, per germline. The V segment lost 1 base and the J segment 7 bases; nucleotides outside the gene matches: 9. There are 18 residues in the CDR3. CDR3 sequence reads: CASSLGTSGRVLLHTQYF. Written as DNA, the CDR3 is TGTGCCAGCAGCTTAGGGACTAGCGGGAGGGTACTACTACATACGCAGTATTTT.

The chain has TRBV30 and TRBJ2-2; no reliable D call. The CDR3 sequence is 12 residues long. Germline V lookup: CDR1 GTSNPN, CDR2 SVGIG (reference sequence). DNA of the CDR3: TGTGCGTTGGACGTCCTCACCGGGGAGCTGTTTTTT. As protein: CALDVLTGELFF.

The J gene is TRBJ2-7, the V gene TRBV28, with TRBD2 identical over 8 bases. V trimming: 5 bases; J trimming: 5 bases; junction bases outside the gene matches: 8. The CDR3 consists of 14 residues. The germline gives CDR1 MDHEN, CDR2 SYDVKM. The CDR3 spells CASSQAGEGNEQYF. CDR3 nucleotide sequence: TGTGCCAGCAGTCAAGCGGGAGAGGGTAACGAGCAGTACTTC.

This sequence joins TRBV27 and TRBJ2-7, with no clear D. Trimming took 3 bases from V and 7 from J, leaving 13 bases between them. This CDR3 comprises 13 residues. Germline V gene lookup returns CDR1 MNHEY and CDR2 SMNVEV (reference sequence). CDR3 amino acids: CASSFFPTREQYF. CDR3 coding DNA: TGTGCCAGCAGTTTCTTCCCGACGAGGGAGCAGTACTTC.

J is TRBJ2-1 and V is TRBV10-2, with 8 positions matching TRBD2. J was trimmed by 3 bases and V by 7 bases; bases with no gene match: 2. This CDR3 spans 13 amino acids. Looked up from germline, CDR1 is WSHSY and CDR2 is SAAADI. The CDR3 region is CASNSGNYNEQFF. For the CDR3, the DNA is TGCGCCAGCAATAGCGGGAACTACAATGAGCAGTTCTTC.

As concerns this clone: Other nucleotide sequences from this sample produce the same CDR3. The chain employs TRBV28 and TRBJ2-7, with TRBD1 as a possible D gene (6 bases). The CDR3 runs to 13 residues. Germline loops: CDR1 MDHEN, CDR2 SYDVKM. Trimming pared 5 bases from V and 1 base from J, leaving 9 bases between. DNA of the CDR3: TGTGCCAGCAGTCCGACAGGATCCTACGAGCAGTACTTC. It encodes CASSPTGSYEQYF.

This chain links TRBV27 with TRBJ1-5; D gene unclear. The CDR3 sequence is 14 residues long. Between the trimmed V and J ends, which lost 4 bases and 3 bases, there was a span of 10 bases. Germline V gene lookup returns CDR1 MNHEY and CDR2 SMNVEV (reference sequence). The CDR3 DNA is TGTGCCAGCAGTTACGGACGGAACAATCAGCCCCAGCATTTT. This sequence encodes CASSYGRNNQPQHF.

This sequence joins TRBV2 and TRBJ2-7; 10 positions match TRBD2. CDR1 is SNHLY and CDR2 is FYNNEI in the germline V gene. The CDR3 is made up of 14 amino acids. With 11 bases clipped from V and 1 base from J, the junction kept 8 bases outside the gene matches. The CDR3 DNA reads TGTGCCTGCTACAAGCGGGAGGGTTCCTACGAGCAGTACTTC. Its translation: CACYKREGSYEQYF.

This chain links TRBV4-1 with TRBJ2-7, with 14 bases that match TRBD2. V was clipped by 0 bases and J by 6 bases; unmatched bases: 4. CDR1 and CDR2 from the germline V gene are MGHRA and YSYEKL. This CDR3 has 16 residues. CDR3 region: CASSQEGTSGSGEQYF. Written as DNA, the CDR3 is TGCGCCAGCAGCCAAGAGGGGACTAGCGGGAGTGGCGAGCAGTACTTC.

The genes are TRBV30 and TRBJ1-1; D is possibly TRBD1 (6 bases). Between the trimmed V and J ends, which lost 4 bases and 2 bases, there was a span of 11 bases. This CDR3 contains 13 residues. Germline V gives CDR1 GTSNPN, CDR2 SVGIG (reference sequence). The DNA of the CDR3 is TGTGCCTGGAAAGGACAGCAAAACACTGAAGCTTTCTTT. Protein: CAWKGQQNTEAFF. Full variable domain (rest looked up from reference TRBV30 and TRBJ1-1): SQTIHQWPATLVQPVGSPLSLECTVEGTSNPNLYWYRQAAGRGLQLLFYSVGIGQISSEVPQNLSASRPQDRQFILSSKKLLLSDSGFYLCAWKGQQNTEAFFGQGTRLTVV.

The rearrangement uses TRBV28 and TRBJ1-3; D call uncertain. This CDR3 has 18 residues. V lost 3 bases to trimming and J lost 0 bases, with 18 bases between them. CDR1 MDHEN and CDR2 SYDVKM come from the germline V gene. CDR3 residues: CASSFSIVPLNSGNTIYF. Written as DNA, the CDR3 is TGTGCCAGCAGTTTTTCAATTGTCCCCCTGAACTCTGGAAACACCATATATTTT.

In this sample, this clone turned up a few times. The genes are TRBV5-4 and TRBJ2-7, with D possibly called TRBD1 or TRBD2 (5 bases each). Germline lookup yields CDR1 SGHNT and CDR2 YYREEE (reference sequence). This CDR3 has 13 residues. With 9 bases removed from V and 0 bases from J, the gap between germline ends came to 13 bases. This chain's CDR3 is CAIRAGASYEQYF. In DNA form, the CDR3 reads TGTGCCATCCGGGCCGGGGCCTCCTACGAGCAGTACTTC.

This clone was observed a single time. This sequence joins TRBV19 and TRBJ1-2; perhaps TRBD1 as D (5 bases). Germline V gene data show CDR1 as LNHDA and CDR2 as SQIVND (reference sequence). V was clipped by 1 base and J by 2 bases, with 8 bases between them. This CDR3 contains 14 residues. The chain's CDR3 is CASSIGTPNYGYTF. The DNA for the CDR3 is TGTGCCAGTAGTATAGGGACACCGAACTATGGCTACACCTTC.

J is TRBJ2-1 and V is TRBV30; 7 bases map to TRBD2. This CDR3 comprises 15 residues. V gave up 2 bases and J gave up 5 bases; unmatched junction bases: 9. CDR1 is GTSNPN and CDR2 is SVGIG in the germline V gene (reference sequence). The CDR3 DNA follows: TGTGCCTGGAGTCAGGGTAGCGGGTCACACAATGAGCAGTTCTTC. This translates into CAWSQGSGSHNEQFF.